One and the same sample provided the 8 T cell receptor beta chains below, sequenced in a study of T cell responses to AZD1222 COVID-19 vaccine. The method was immunoSEQ multiplex PCR; TCRdb's version includes in-frame clones alone and lacks a portion of them. The repertoire holds some 79,000 clones, with 80% as singletons. The sample here was peripheral blood, taken 28 days after the second AZD1222 dose. The receptor set was obtained from an adult who received the AZD1222 COVID-19 vaccine.

This chain joins TRBV9 and TRBJ1-3, with D possibly being TRBD1 (5 bases). CDR3 length: 16 amino acids. Trimming shortened V by 4 bases and J by 0 bases, and 14 bases separated the two germline ends. Germline lookup yields CDR1 SGDLS and CDR2 YYNGEE. The CDR3 DNA reads as TGTGCCAGCAGCTCCTCAGGGAGTCCCTCTGGAAACACCATATATTTT. This encodes CASSSSGSPSGNTIYF.

V is TRBV20-1 and J is TRBJ1-1; D is unresolved. The CDR3 is 10 residues long. The ends were cut back, 3 bases at V and 3 bases at J, with 2 bases in the middle. Germline V gene lookup returns CDR1 DFQATT and CDR2 SNEGSKA (reference sequence). CDR3 coding DNA: TGCAGTGCTAGCGACACTGAAGCTTTCTTT. It translates to CSASDTEAFF.

This chain links TRBV3-1 (or the pseudogene TRBV3-2) with TRBJ2-1; no reliable D call. The CDR3 is 14 amino acids. The V and J ends lost 1 base and 7 bases respectively, with 11 bases between them. The V gene's germline CDR1 is LGHDT and CDR2 YNNKEL (reference sequence). CDR3 DNA: TGTGCCAGCAGCCAAGGTTCTAGTCGGAATGAGCAGTTCTTC. It codes for CASSQGSSRNEQFF.

J is TRBJ1-5 and V is TRBV5-4, with D tentatively TRBD1 (5 bases). V was trimmed by 4 bases and J by 4 bases, leaving 15 bases between them. The V gene's germline CDR1 is SGHNT and CDR2 YYREEE (reference sequence). This CDR3 has 15 amino acids. DNA of the CDR3: TGTGCCAGCAGCCCCGGGACCACAGATAATCAGCCCCAGCATTTT. It specifies CASSPGTTDNQPQHF.

This chain joins TRBV2 and TRBJ2-2; 8 bases map to TRBD2. This CDR3 comprises 15 residues. Trimming at V came to 5 bases and at J to 3 bases, leaving 5 bases not matched to a gene. Germline V gene lookup returns CDR1 SNHLY and CDR2 FYNNEI. CDR3 in DNA: TGTGCCAGCAGTTTCGCGGGGGGTCACACCGGGGAGCTGTTTTTT. Translated, it gives CASSFAGGHTGELFF.

In nucleotides, the CDR3 is TGTGCCAGCAGCTTAGGACAGGACATGAACACTGAAGCTTTCTTT. Protein sequence: CASSLGQDMNTEAFF. The rearrangement uses TRBV7-9 and TRBJ1-1; D is perhaps TRBD1 (6 bases). From germline, CDR1 is SEHNR and CDR2 FQNEAQ (reference sequence). CDR3 length equals 15 residues. The ends were cut back, 1 base at V and 0 bases at J, with 9 bases in the middle.

The V call is TRBV2, the J call TRBJ2-7; possibly TRBD1 or TRBD2 for D (5 bases each). Trimming pared 6 bases from V and 4 bases from J, leaving 13 bases between. Germline CDR1 SNHLY, CDR2 FYNNEI. This CDR3 region has 13 residues. The CDR3 sequence: CASSWGNNYEQYF. The CDR3 nucleotides are TGTGCCAGCAGCTGGGGGAATAATTACGAGCAGTACTTC.

This chain links TRBV5-4 with TRBJ2-5; unclear D gene. The germline V gene has CDR1 SGHNT and CDR2 YYREEE (reference sequence). Trimming took off 5 bases at V and 1 base at J, with 15 bases between the two ends. The CDR3 covers 15 residues. DNA for the CDR3: TGTGCCAGCAGTCCTCGGACGCCTTTCCAAGAGACCCAGTACTTC. It yields the protein CASSPRTPFQETQYF.